This T cell receptor beta chain originates from a study of beta chain features in type 1 diabetes. Study at large: Sorted cells from all samples, numbering over 85,000,000, were examined.

This clone has just a few counts. Antigen unknown. General observations from the study: Significant though moderate, a shortening of TCRB CDR3s appeared in all four CD4+ subsets of Type 1 diabetes patients.

Heparinised blood was drawn once per donor, averaging around 120 mL. CDR1 and CDR2 (germline): LGHNA, YSLEER. The CDR3 has 15 residues. V lost 1 base, J lost 7 bases, and 13 bases lay in between. Expressed TCRB transcripts were sequenced because the isolated RNA had all been reverse transcribed beforehand. Some clones are missing from TCRdb's copy, which holds only in-frame ones; the method was immunoSEQ multiplex PCR. Of about 150,000 clones listed, approximately 10% were seen once; the top ten hold 0.4% to 0.55%. Sequencing was performed on central memory CD4+ T cells from blood. This sequence was found in a man younger than 45 with type 1 diabetes. This rearrangement joins TRBV4-3 to TRBJ1-4; D remains ambiguous. The CDR3 DNA sequence: TGCGCCAGCAGCCAAGCTGGAGGGTTTGGTGAAAAACTGTTTTTT. Translated: CASSQAGGFGEKLFF.